Shown below are 11 T cell receptor beta chains from a single sample sequenced in a study of blood T cell repertoires in COVID-19. Using immunoSEQ multiplex PCR, the repertoire was profiled, and TCRdb retains in-frame clones only, with some absent. Seen here are about 350,000 clones, roughly 90% observed once, and the top ten hold approximately 1%. What was sequenced was PBMCs or T cells enriched from blood (not recorded which). The receptor set was obtained from a woman younger than 45 who had been exposed to COVID-19.

V gene TRBV19 combines with J gene TRBJ2-1; possible D gene TRBD2, 7 bases. Per the germline V gene, CDR1 is LNHDA and CDR2 is SQIVND (reference sequence). This CDR3 is built from 13 residues. Between the trimmed V and J ends, which lost 10 bases and 12 bases, there was a span of 22 bases. The CDR3 loop is CATKGLAEGGQFF. The CDR3 DNA is TGTGCCACCAAGGGCCTAGCGGAGGGGGGGCAGTTCTTC.

The chain uses TRBV18 and TRBJ2-1, with 7 bases identical to TRBD2. Germline V lookup: CDR1 KGHSH, CDR2 LQKENI. The J segment lost 8 bases and the V segment lost 2 bases, leaving 3 bases of the junction unmatched. The CDR3 runs 13 residues. The chain's CDR3 is CASSPNRGDEQFF. CDR3 DNA: TGTGCCAGCTCACCAAACCGGGGGGATGAGCAGTTCTTC.

This clone came up once. J is TRBJ1-1 and V is TRBV6-5, with a weak D call TRBD1 (5 bases). The CDR3 spans 15 residues. Trimming shortened V by 11 bases and J by 0 bases, and 19 bases separated the two germline ends. CDR1 MNHEY and CDR2 SVGAGI come from the germline V gene. This chain's CDR3 is CAGTPQRGVNTEAFF. DNA of the CDR3: TGTGCCGGAACCCCCCAACGGGGGGTGAACACTGAAGCTTTCTTT.

This chain connects TRBV27 to TRBJ2-7, with D tentatively TRBD1 (6 bases). The ends were cut back, 4 bases at V and 2 bases at J, with 12 bases in the middle. The CDR3 runs 14 residues. Germline assignment: CDR1 MNHEY and CDR2 SMNVEV (reference sequence). CDR3 residues: CASSSTQGTYEQYF. The CDR3 nucleotides are TGTGCCAGCAGTTCCACCCAGGGGACCTACGAGCAGTACTTC.

This clone was observed a single time. V is TRBV25-1 and J is TRBJ2-1; D may be TRBD2 (5 bases). V shed 2 bases and J shed 8 bases, with 16 bases lying between them. CDR3 length: 15 residues. Germline loops: CDR1 MGHDK, CDR2 SYGVNS. CDR3 region: CASSEQTIAGDEQFF. CDR3 coding DNA: TGTGCCAGCAGTGAACAGACTATAGCCGGGGATGAGCAGTTCTTC.

The rearrangement links TRBV21-1 to TRBJ1-5. TRBV21-1 is described as a pseudogene. The CDR3 consists of 17 residues. The CDR3 DNA follows: TGTGCCAGCCGAAACGGCCTAGGCAGGACTGGCAATCAGCCCCAGCATTTT. Translation: CASRNGLGRTGNQPQHF.

CDR3 amino acids: CASYSLDRGTEAFF. CDR3 in DNA: TGTGCCAGCTATTCGCTAGACAGGGGCACTGAAGCTTTCTTT. The J gene is TRBJ1-1, the V gene TRBV6-5, with TRBD1 matching 8 bases. The CDR3 sequence is 14 residues long. Unmatched junction bases numbered 9, after V lost 8 bases and J lost 4 bases. Germline-derived CDR1 and CDR2 are MNHEY and SVGAGI.

V gene TRBV28 combines with J gene TRBJ2-2, with D hard to call. Germline-derived CDR1 and CDR2 are MDHEN and SYDVKM. V lost 6 bases and J 3 bases, leaving 14 bases between the germline ends. The CDR3 contains 15 residues. CDR3 DNA sequence: TGTGCCAGCAGCCGACCCGACACCTACACCGGGGAGCTGTTTTTT. It encodes CASSRPDTYTGELFF. The full variable domain, completed using reference TRBV28 and TRBJ2-2, is DVKVTQSSRYLVKRTGEKVFLECVQDMDHENMFWYRQDPGLGLRLIYFSYDVKMKEKGDIPEGYSVSREKKERFSLILESASTNQTSMYLCASSRPDTYTGELFFGEGSRLTVL.

This clone has only a few counts. V and J are TRBV19 and TRBJ2-7, with 11 nucleotides matching TRBD2. The CDR3 extends over 15 amino acids. Germline values: CDR1 LNHDA, CDR2 SQIVND (reference sequence). V was pared by 5 bases and J by 5 bases, with 8 bases of the junction left unmatched. CDR3 nucleotides: TGTGCCAGTAGTTCCACACTAGCGGGGGACCACGAGCAGTACTTC. Residues: CASSSTLAGDHEQYF.

This clone was seen a single time. V and J are TRBV5-1 and TRBJ2-5, with a tentative D call TRBD1 (5 bases). There are 14 residues in the CDR3. V was clipped by 3 bases and J by 3 bases, with 12 bases between them. Germline lookup yields CDR1 SGHRS and CDR2 YFSETQ. CDR3 amino acids: CASSYGHSEETQYF. The CDR3 DNA reads TGCGCCAGCAGCTATGGACATTCGGAAGAGACCCAGTACTTC.

Only one count was recorded for this clone. This chain joins TRBV7-9 and TRBJ1-4; 7 bases are a match to TRBD1. Trimming at V came to 5 bases and at J to 4 bases, leaving 13 bases not matched to a gene. Germline CDR1 is SEHNR and CDR2 is FQNEAQ (reference sequence). The CDR3 runs 17 residues. For the CDR3, the DNA is TGTGCCAGCAGCCCCCCGGGAGTCGACAGGGATAATGAAAAACTGTTTTTT. Encoded protein: CASSPPGVDRDNEKLFF.